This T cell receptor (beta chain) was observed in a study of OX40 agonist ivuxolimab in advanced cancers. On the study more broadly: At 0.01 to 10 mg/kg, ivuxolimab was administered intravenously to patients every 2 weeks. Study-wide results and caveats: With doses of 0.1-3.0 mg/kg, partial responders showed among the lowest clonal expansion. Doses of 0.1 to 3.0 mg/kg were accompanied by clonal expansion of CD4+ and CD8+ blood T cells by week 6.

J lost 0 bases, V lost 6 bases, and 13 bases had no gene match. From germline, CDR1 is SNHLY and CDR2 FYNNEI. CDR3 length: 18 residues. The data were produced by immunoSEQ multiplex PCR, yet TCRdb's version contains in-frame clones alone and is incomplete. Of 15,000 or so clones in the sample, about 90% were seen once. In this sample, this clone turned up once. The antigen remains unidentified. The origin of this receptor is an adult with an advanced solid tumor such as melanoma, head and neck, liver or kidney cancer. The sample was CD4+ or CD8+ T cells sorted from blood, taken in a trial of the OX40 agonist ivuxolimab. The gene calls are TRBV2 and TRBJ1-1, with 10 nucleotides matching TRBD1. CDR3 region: CASSATGTGALMNTEAFF. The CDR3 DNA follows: TGTGCCAGCAGCGCCACAGGGACAGGGGCGTTAATGAACACTGAAGCTTTCTTT. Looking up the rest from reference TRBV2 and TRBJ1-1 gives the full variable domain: EPEVTQTPSHQVTQMGQEVILRCVPISNHLYFYWYRQILGQKVEFLVSFYNNEISEKSEIFDDQFSVERPDGSNFTLKIRSTKLEDSAMYFCASSATGTGALMNTEAFFGQGTRLTVV.